A single sample is the source of the 25 T cell receptor beta chains below, sequenced in a study of blood T cell repertoires in COVID-19. Libraries were prepared by immunoSEQ multiplex PCR; TCRdb keeps only in-frame clonotypes and omits some of them. Seen here are 250,000 to 300,000 clones, roughly 85% observed once, and the top ten hold more than 9.5%. What was sequenced was peripheral blood. All receptors derive from a woman in her 70s with acute or convalescent COVID-19.

The chain has TRBV2 and TRBJ1-1; maybe TRBD1 (6 bases). V was cut by 9 bases and J by 4 bases, with 21 bases left in between. Germline V gives CDR1 SNHLY, CDR2 FYNNEI. This CDR3 comprises 15 residues. The CDR3 is CASQKQGRGSTEAFF. In DNA, the CDR3 is TGTGCCAGTCAAAAACAGGGTAGAGGGAGCACTGAAGCTTTCTTT.

This chain joins TRBV5-5 and TRBJ1-5; no clear D gene. Trimming removed 4 bases from V and 0 bases from J, with 14 bases in between. CDR3 length: 16 amino acids. The germline CDR1 and CDR2 sequences are SGHKS and YYEKEE (reference sequence). The CDR3 here is CASSGGSDISNQPQHF. As DNA, the CDR3 is TGTGCCAGCAGCGGAGGGTCCGACATTAGCAATCAGCCCCAGCATTTT.

This clone has more than one count but fewer than ten. V gene TRBV9 combines with J gene TRBJ2-3; 9 nucleotides align to TRBD2. CDR3 length equals 14 residues. The V gene end was trimmed by 4 bases and the J gene end by 4 bases; junction bases not matched to a gene: 4. Germline V gene sequence: CDR1 SGDLS, CDR2 YYNGEE. DNA for the CDR3: TGTGCCAGCAGCCCTGCGGGGGGGGCAGATACGCAGTATTTT. Its translation is CASSPAGGADTQYF.

This clone occurred a few times. This chain joins TRBV4-1 and TRBJ1-3; possibly TRBD1 for D (6 bases). The CDR3 spans 15 residues. Germline assignment: CDR1 MGHRA and CDR2 YSYEKL. Trimming took off 3 bases at V and 7 bases at J, with 16 bases between the two ends. As DNA, the CDR3 is TGCGCCAGCAGCCATCCGGGACAAAGAAGGAACACCATATATTTT. The encoded protein is CASSHPGQRRNTIYF.

The V and J genes are TRBV5-1 and TRBJ2-2; D is possibly TRBD2 (6 bases). Germline CDR1 reads SGHRS; CDR2 reads YFSETQ. CDR3 size: 14 residues. Trimming left V 4 bases short and J 6 bases short, with 13 bases between. The CDR3 sequence: CASSATGTPGELFF. CDR3 in DNA: TGCGCCAGCAGCGCTACCGGGACTCCCGGGGAGCTGTTTTTT.

The rearrangement joins TRBV7-8 to TRBJ2-1, with 7 bases lining up with TRBD2. The CDR3 is 16 residues long. The V gene's germline CDR1 is SGHVS and CDR2 FQNEAQ. J lost 7 bases, V lost 3 bases, and 12 bases had no gene match. The CDR3 spells CASSFGGGKVVNEQFF. The DNA of the CDR3 is TGTGCCAGCAGCTTCGGCGGGGGAAAGGTAGTTAATGAGCAGTTCTTC.

The chain couples TRBV7-3 to TRBJ2-3; 8 bases map to TRBD2. The germline V gene has CDR1 SGHTA and CDR2 FQGTGA. The CDR3 extends over 15 amino acids. V shed 0 bases, J shed 1 base, and the junction held 0 bases outside the gene matches. This chain's CDR3 is CASSLTAGGTDTQYF. The CDR3 bases are TGTGCCAGCAGCTTAACAGCGGGGGGCACAGATACGCAGTATTTT.

CDR3 in DNA: TGTGCCAGCTCACCGGTTAAAGGGACAAGCAACACCGGGGAGCTGTTTTTT. This codes for CASSPVKGTSNTGELFF. The rearrangement joins TRBV18 to TRBJ2-2; the D gene is possibly TRBD1 (6 bases). V lost 3 bases, J lost 2 bases, and 16 bases lay in between. The CDR3 sequence is 17 residues long. The germline V gene encodes CDR1 KGHSH and CDR2 LQKENI.

The rearrangement links TRBV6-5 to TRBJ1-3; D unclear. V lost 6 bases, J lost 0 bases, and 12 bases lay in between. Germline V gene data show CDR1 as MNHEY and CDR2 as SVGAGI. The CDR3 extends over 15 amino acids. CDR3 loop: CASRDGEVSGNTIYF. In DNA form, the CDR3 reads TGTGCCAGCAGGGATGGGGAGGTCTCTGGAAACACCATATATTTT.

The genes are TRBV18 and TRBJ1-4; D not resolved. Trimming removed 3 bases from V and 8 bases from J, with 13 bases in between. The CDR3 has 14 amino acids. In germline, CDR1 is KGHSH, CDR2 LQKENI. CDR3 amino acids: CASSPGRDEEKLFF. The CDR3, as DNA: TGTGCCAGCTCACCCGGTCGGGATGAGGAAAAACTGTTTTTT.

The chain is built from TRBV5-8 and TRBJ2-1; 9 bases agree with TRBD1. J gave up 3 bases and V 4 bases, and 5 bases lay outside the gene matches. The CDR3 has 15 amino acids. The germline CDR1 and CDR2 sequences are SGHTS and YDEGEE. DNA of the CDR3: TGTGCCAGCAGCCACGGGACAGGGCGCTACAATGAGCAGTTCTTC. It codes for CASSHGTGRYNEQFF.

The rearrangement joins TRBV6-5 to TRBJ2-3; 13 bases are shared with TRBD2. CDR3 size: 16 residues. Trimming cost V 4 bases and J 5 bases; bases outside gene matches: 6. The V gene's germline CDR1 is MNHEY and CDR2 SVGAGI. The CDR3 sequence is CASSWTSGGRGDTQYF. The CDR3 bases are TGTGCCAGCAGTTGGACTAGCGGGGGCAGAGGAGATACGCAGTATTTT.

The chain's CDR3 is CASRGTGDNEKLFF. CDR3 coding DNA: TGTGCCAGCAGAGGAACAGGGGATAATGAAAAACTGTTTTTT. The chain uses TRBV2 and TRBJ1-4, with 7 bases that match TRBD1. The germline CDR1 and CDR2 sequences are SNHLY and FYNNEI. CDR3 length: 14 residues. J lost 4 bases, V lost 6 bases, and 5 bases had no gene match.

J is TRBJ2-1 and V is TRBV7-6; 10 positions agree with TRBD2. This CDR3 contains 16 residues. Losses at the gene ends were 3 bases for V and 11 bases for J; bases not matched to a gene: 13. CDR1 is SGHVS and CDR2 is FNYEAQ in the germline V gene. CDR3 in amino acids: CASSLGSGGLRSQQFF. For the CDR3, the DNA is TGTGCCAGCAGCTTGGGTAGCGGGGGGTTAAGGTCACAGCAGTTCTTC.

The chain carries TRBV7-2 and TRBJ1-2; unclear D gene. V was pared by 4 bases and J by 14 bases, with 5 bases between. CDR3 length: 8 amino acids. Germline V gene lookup returns CDR1 SGHTA and CDR2 FQGNSA. CDR3 sequence reads: CASSSETF. In DNA form, the CDR3 reads TGTGCCAGCAGCTCTGAGACCTTC. Together with reference TRBV7-2 and TRBJ1-2, the CDR3 gives the full variable domain: GAGVSQSPSNKVTEKGKDVELRCDPISGHTALYWYRQSLGQGLEFLIYFQGNSAPDKSGLPSDRFSAERTGGSVSTLTIQRTQQEDSAVYLCASSSETFGSGTRLTVV.

The V and J genes are TRBV3-1 (or the pseudogene TRBV3-2) and TRBJ2-1, with D possibly being TRBD2 (5 bases). The V gene's germline CDR1 is LGHDT and CDR2 YNNKEL (reference sequence). V was pared by 4 bases and J by 2 bases, with 21 bases between. The CDR3 totals 18 residues. CDR3 region: CASSRRSPVAGAYNEQFF. CDR3 nucleotide sequence: TGTGCCAGCAGCCGACGCAGTCCGGTGGCCGGGGCCTACAATGAGCAGTTCTTC.

The rearrangement links TRBV5-1 to TRBJ2-5; D call uncertain. This CDR3 region has 11 residues. The V and J ends lost 4 bases and 2 bases respectively, with 3 bases between them. Germline V gives CDR1 SGHRS, CDR2 YFSETQ. The chain's CDR3 is CASSIQETQYF. The CDR3 DNA reads TGCGCCAGCAGCATACAAGAGACCCAGTACTTC. Using reference TRBV5-1 and TRBJ2-5 for the parts outside the CDR3, the full variable domain is KAGVTQTPRYLIKTRGQQVTLSCSPISGHRSVSWYQQTPGQGLQFLFEYFSETQRNKGNFPGRFSGRQFSNSRSEMNVSTLELGDSALYLCASSIQETQYFGPGTRLLVL.

This chain uses TRBV18 with TRBJ2-3; 7 bases line up with TRBD1. Losses at the gene ends were 6 bases for V and 2 bases for J; bases not matched to a gene: 8. In germline, CDR1 is KGHSH, CDR2 LQKENI. The CDR3 totals 15 residues. The CDR3 here is CASSLNRGITDTQYF. The CDR3 nucleotides are TGTGCCAGCTCCCTCAACAGGGGTATCACAGATACGCAGTATTTT.

This clone was recorded once. This chain joins TRBV5-1 and TRBJ2-3, with 8 nucleotides matching TRBD2. Germline loops: CDR1 SGHRS, CDR2 YFSETQ. The J segment lost 6 bases and the V segment lost 2 bases, leaving 5 bases of the junction unmatched. The CDR3 totals 14 residues. CDR3 DNA: TGCGCCAGCAGCTTCGGCGGGGGGCTGGATACGCAGTATTTT. This codes for CASSFGGGLDTQYF. Based on the CDR3 plus reference TRBV5-1 and TRBJ2-3, the full variable domain is KAGVTQTPRYLIKTRGQQVTLSCSPISGHRSVSWYQQTPGQGLQFLFEYFSETQRNKGNFPGRFSGRQFSNSRSEMNVSTLELGDSALYLCASSFGGGLDTQYFGPGTRLTVL.

This sequence joins TRBV3-1 (or the pseudogene TRBV3-2) and TRBJ1-1, with 10 bases identical to TRBD1. CDR1 is LGHDT, CDR2 YNNKEL, per germline (reference sequence). V gave up 1 base and J gave up 11 bases; unmatched junction bases: 4. The CDR3 loop spans 13 amino acids. The CDR3 loop is CASSQVTGGLAFF. The CDR3 bases are TGTGCCAGCAGCCAAGTGACAGGGGGCTTGGCTTTCTTT.

The chain combines TRBV6-5 with TRBJ2-3, with TRBD2 matching 8 bases. Unmatched junction bases numbered 7, after V lost 6 bases and J lost 5 bases. The CDR3 totals 14 residues. The V gene's germline CDR1 is MNHEY and CDR2 SVGAGI. The CDR3 nucleotides read TGTGCCAGCAGGGCCCCGGGGGGGGAAGATACGCAGTATTTT. It translates to CASRAPGGEDTQYF.

V gene TRBV5-1 combines with J gene TRBJ2-7, with 7 bases lining up with TRBD1. Trimming cost V 4 bases and J 5 bases; bases outside gene matches: 12. The germline V gene encodes CDR1 SGHRS and CDR2 YFSETQ. CDR3 length: 15 amino acids. As DNA, the CDR3 is TGCGCCAGCAGCCCCAGACAGGGTAGACCGGACGAGCAGTACTTC. Amino acid sequence: CASSPRQGRPDEQYF.

The V gene is TRBV18, the J gene TRBJ1-2; D possibly corresponds to TRBD1 (5 bases). The V gene's germline CDR1 is KGHSH and CDR2 LQKENI. Trimming left V 5 bases short and J 8 bases short, with 24 bases between. The CDR3 consists of 16 residues. As DNA, the CDR3 is TGTGCCAGCTCAACAGTATCCGAAGGCAGGGCACGAGGCTACACCTTC. It yields the protein CASSTVSEGRARGYTF.

The chain combines TRBV3-1 (or the pseudogene TRBV3-2) with TRBJ2-5, with D maybe TRBD2 (6 bases). V lost 2 bases, J lost 5 bases, and 12 bases lay in between. Germline loops: CDR1 LGHDT, CDR2 YNNKEL (reference sequence). CDR3 length equals 14 residues. CDR3 residues: CASSQRGGWETQYF. CDR3 sequence (DNA): TGTGCCAGCAGCCAACGGGGAGGCTGGGAGACCCAGTACTTC.

The chain employs TRBV12-3 or TRBV12-4 and TRBJ2-7, with D possibly TRBD2 on 6 matching bases. With 5 bases removed from V and 6 bases from J, the gap between germline ends came to 14 bases. The length of the CDR3 is 13 residues. The DNA of the CDR3 is TGTGCCAGCAGTCCTAGGAGGGACCGCGAGCAGTACTTC. This gives the protein CASSPRRDREQYF.